Below, 29 T cell receptor beta chains from the same sample are listed, as sequenced in a study of blood T cell repertoires in COVID-19. Profiled with immunoSEQ multiplex PCR; TCRdb holds only in-frame clones, not every one. The data contain approximately 180,000 clones, around nine tenths of them singletons. Sequencing was done on a sample of peripheral blood. The source is a woman aged 70 to 79 with COVID-19, enrolled during active disease.

The rearrangement joins TRBV3-1 (or the pseudogene TRBV3-2) to TRBJ1-1; tentatively, D is TRBD1 (6 bases). Germline V gives CDR1 LGHDT, CDR2 YNNKEL (reference sequence). The CDR3 runs to 13 residues. V was pared by 1 base and J by 4 bases, with 7 bases between. The CDR3 protein is CASSQGTATEAFF. The DNA for the CDR3 is TGTGCCAGCAGCCAAGGGACAGCCACTGAAGCTTTCTTT.

In DNA form, the CDR3 reads TGCAGCGTGTGCGTGGACAGTCCATCCTACAATGAGCAGTTCTTC. Encoded protein: CSVCVDSPSYNEQFF. This chain connects TRBV29-1 to TRBJ2-1, with D perhaps matching TRBD1 (6 bases). The V and J ends lost 6 bases and 1 base respectively, with 16 bases between them. There are 15 residues in the CDR3. Germline CDR1 is SQVTM and CDR2 is ANQGSEA.

The rearrangement joins TRBV15 to TRBJ2-3; TRBD2 matches at 9 bases. The germline V gene encodes CDR1 LNHNV and CDR2 YYDKDF (reference sequence). The CDR3 has 16 amino acids. V gave up 3 bases and J gave up 2 bases; unmatched junction bases: 6. Written as DNA, the CDR3 is TGTGCCACCAGCAGTCTGCTAGCGGGGTCCACAGATACGCAGTATTTT. Translating gives CATSSLLAGSTDTQYF.

The CDR3 DNA reads as TGTGCCAGTAGGCCCCAGGGGGGCGCCCAAACCTACGAGCAGTACTTC. Its protein product is CASRPQGGAQTYEQYF. The chain joins TRBV19 to TRBJ2-7; D possibly corresponds to TRBD1 (7 bases). CDR3 length: 16 amino acids. The germline V and J ends were trimmed by 6 bases and 2 bases, with 20 bases remaining between them. Germline V gives CDR1 LNHDA, CDR2 SQIVND (reference sequence).

The chain has TRBV4-1 and TRBJ2-5; 9 positions match TRBD2. J was trimmed by 5 bases and V by 2 bases; bases with no gene match: 15. Per germline, CDR1 MGHRA and CDR2 YSYEKL. CDR3 length: 18 amino acids. The CDR3 DNA follows: TGCGCCAGCAGCCAAAGAACGATAGCGGGGGCCTCCAGGGAGACCCAGTACTTC. Amino acid sequence: CASSQRTIAGASRETQYF.

The chain employs TRBV5-4 and TRBJ2-2, with 7 bases that match TRBD2. Per germline, CDR1 SGHNT and CDR2 YYREEE (reference sequence). V lost 4 bases to trimming and J lost 0 bases; unmatched junction nucleotides: 6. The length of the CDR3 is 16 residues. CDR3 protein: CASSRSSGANTGELFF. CDR3 sequence (DNA): TGTGCCAGCAGCAGATCTAGCGGAGCGAACACCGGGGAGCTGTTTTTT.

This chain uses TRBV15 with TRBJ1-1; perhaps TRBD1 as D (5 bases). The V end was cut by 0 bases, the J end by 9 bases, with 11 bases between. The CDR3 spans 13 residues. The germline V gene encodes CDR1 LNHNV and CDR2 YYDKDF (reference sequence). The CDR3 loop is CATSRELGQKAFF. The CDR3 nucleotides read TGTGCCACCAGCAGAGAATTGGGGCAAAAAGCTTTCTTT.

The V call is TRBV3-1 (or the pseudogene TRBV3-2), the J call TRBJ1-1; possibly TRBD1 for D (6 bases). Germline loops: CDR1 LGHDT, CDR2 YNNKEL (reference sequence). Trimming removed 2 bases from V and 4 bases from J, with 14 bases in between. The CDR3 totals 15 residues. This chain's CDR3 is CASSQNTGMGTEAFF. The CDR3, as DNA: TGTGCCAGCAGCCAAAATACAGGGATGGGCACTGAAGCTTTCTTT.

This CDR3 reads CAWSPGTGLDNEQFF. CDR3 DNA sequence: TGTGCCTGGAGTCCCGGGACAGGTCTTGACAATGAGCAGTTCTTC. The chain links TRBV30 to TRBJ2-1; 8 bases align to TRBD1. This CDR3 is built from 15 residues. Looked up from germline, CDR1 is GTSNPN and CDR2 is SVGIG (reference sequence). V gave up 2 bases and J gave up 5 bases; unmatched junction bases: 8.

The V call is TRBV12-3 or TRBV12-4, the J call TRBJ2-1; unclear D gene. V dropped 5 bases and J dropped 2 bases, with 4 bases sitting between them. The CDR3 is 12 amino acids. CDR3 sequence reads: CASSPTYNEQFF. The CDR3 DNA sequence: TGTGCCAGCAGTCCCACCTACAATGAGCAGTTCTTC.

This chain links TRBV7-3 with TRBJ1-1, with D possibly matching TRBD1 (5 bases). CDR1 SGHTA and CDR2 FQGTGA come from the germline V gene. Trimming pared 2 bases from V and 2 bases from J, leaving 9 bases between. The CDR3 covers 14 residues. The CDR3 DNA reads TGTGCCAGCAGCTTATCAGGGCCCAACACTGAAGCTTTCTTT. This gives the protein CASSLSGPNTEAFF.

The chain couples TRBV4-2 to TRBJ1-2; D call uncertain. V dropped 0 bases and J dropped 6 bases, with 23 bases sitting between them. CDR1 and CDR2 (germline): LGHNA, YNFKEQ. This CDR3 is built from 18 residues. The CDR3 spells CASSQDVRYSTSLDGYTF. In nucleotides, the CDR3 is TGTGCCAGCAGCCAAGATGTGCGCTACTCCACAAGTCTAGATGGCTACACCTTC.

The genes are TRBV6-5 and TRBJ2-2; 7 nucleotides agree with TRBD1. Trimming removed 7 bases from V and 0 bases from J; junction bases left unmatched: 2. This CDR3 comprises 14 residues. Germline V gives CDR1 MNHEY, CDR2 SVGAGI. CDR3: CASKGAPNTGELFF. Written as DNA, the CDR3 is TGTGCCAGCAAGGGGGCCCCGAACACCGGGGAGCTGTTTTTT.

V usage is TRBV6-2 or TRBV6-3 and J usage is TRBJ2-7; no definite D call. Trimming removed 1 base from V and 3 bases from J, with 13 bases in between. The V gene's germline CDR1 is MNHEY and CDR2 SVGEGT. The CDR3 spans 15 residues. The CDR3 bases are TGTGCCAGCAGTTACTTGAACAGAGCTATCTACGAGCAGTACTTC. This gives the protein CASSYLNRAIYEQYF.

This clone was observed once. The chain links TRBV18 to TRBJ2-5, with 12 bases fitting TRBD1. Germline V CDR1 and CDR2: KGHSH, LQKENI. Trimming took 3 bases from V and 5 from J; bases not matched to a gene: 4. The CDR3 contains 15 residues. The CDR3 nucleotides read TGTGCCAGCTCACCTGGGACAGGGGGCTGGGAGACCCAGTACTTC. Its translation: CASSPGTGGWETQYF.

The chain carries TRBV24-1 and TRBJ2-3; tentative D call: TRBD1 (6 bases). V was shortened by 0 bases and J by 0 bases, with 9 bases between the two germline ends. The CDR3 contains 16 residues. Germline V CDR1 and CDR2: KGHDR, SFDVKD. The DNA of the CDR3 is TGTGCCACCAGTGATTTGCAGGGGTCAAGCACAGATACGCAGTATTTT. This codes for CATSDLQGSSTDTQYF.

J is TRBJ1-3 and V is TRBV19, with D possibly TRBD1 on 5 matching bases. The germline gives CDR1 LNHDA, CDR2 SQIVND (reference sequence). The CDR3 is 17 residues long. Trimming removed 3 bases from V and 0 bases from J, with 15 bases in between. The CDR3 nucleotides are TGTGCCAGTAGTATTGTGAAAGGGGCCATCTCTGGAAACACCATATATTTT. Amino acid sequence: CASSIVKGAISGNTIYF.

This clone was counted a few times. The gene calls are TRBV7-9 and TRBJ2-7; 7 bases agree with TRBD2. CDR3 size: 17 residues. Germline CDR1 SEHNR, CDR2 FQNEAQ (reference sequence). V trimming: 1 base; J trimming: 3 bases; junction bases outside the gene matches: 12. This CDR3 reads CASSLVAGEGVRYEQYF. The CDR3 nucleotides read TGTGCCAGCAGCTTAGTGGCGGGAGAAGGAGTACGCTACGAGCAGTACTTC.

This sequence joins TRBV10-3 and TRBJ2-1; TRBD1 agrees at 8 bases. The CDR3 covers 15 residues. Germline V lookup: CDR1 ENHRY, CDR2 SYGVKD. J was trimmed by 6 bases and V by 3 bases; bases with no gene match: 7. The CDR3 protein is CAISDNRGSSNEQFF. For the CDR3, the DNA is TGTGCCATCAGTGACAACAGGGGGTCATCCAATGAGCAGTTCTTC.

The rearrangement joins TRBV19 to TRBJ1-1; D is uncertain. V lost 1 base and J lost 4, with 13 bases in between. Germline-derived CDR1 and CDR2 are LNHDA and SQIVND (reference sequence). CDR3 length: 15 amino acids. The CDR3 DNA reads TGTGCCAGTAGTATAGCCGGCAGTCGGGGCACTGAAGCTTTCTTT. Protein product: CASSIAGSRGTEAFF. Full variable domain (outside the CDR3, taken from reference TRBV19 and TRBJ1-1): DGGITQSPKYLFRKEGQNVTLSCEQNLNHDAMYWYRQDPGQGLRLIYYSQIVNDFQKGDIAEGYSVSREKKESFPLTVTSAQKNPTAFYLCASSIAGSRGTEAFFGQGTRLTVV.

This chain uses TRBV20-1 with TRBJ2-7, with D possibly TRBD2 on 6 matching bases. Trimming removed 6 bases at V and 5 bases at J, with 11 bases between. CDR1 and CDR2 (germline): DFQATT, SNEGSKA (reference sequence). This CDR3 has 11 amino acids. This CDR3 is CSAGGINEQYF. The CDR3 coding sequence is TGCAGTGCGGGGGGTATTAACGAGCAGTACTTC.

V and J are TRBV6-6 and TRBJ2-7, with unresolved D. V dropped 2 bases and J dropped 6 bases, with 5 bases sitting between them. Germline assignment: CDR1 MNHNY and CDR2 SVGAGI (reference sequence). The CDR3 is made up of 11 amino acids. The CDR3, as DNA: TGTGCCAGCAGTTACGTGCGCGAGCAGTACTTC. Amino acid sequence: CASSYVREQYF.

V is TRBV7-2 and J is TRBJ1-2; weak D call: TRBD1 (6 bases). The CDR3 totals 12 residues. V was pared by 5 bases and J by 4 bases, with 8 bases between. The V gene's germline CDR1 is SGHTA and CDR2 FQGNSA. This chain's CDR3 is CASSPTGYGYTF. The CDR3 DNA follows: TGTGCCAGCAGCCCGACAGGCTATGGCTACACCTTC.

This clone has only one observation. CDR3 protein: CATSGDEEKLFF. The CDR3, as DNA: TGTGCCACGTCCGGAGATGAGGAAAAACTGTTTTTT. The V call is TRBV24-1, the J call TRBJ1-4; the D is unclear. From germline, CDR1 is KGHDR and CDR2 SFDVKD. Trimming left V 10 bases short and J 8 bases short, with 13 bases between. This CDR3 spans 12 amino acids.

The gene calls are TRBV11-2 and TRBJ2-2; 8 bases align to TRBD2. This CDR3 is built from 17 residues. Germline-derived CDR1 and CDR2 are SGHAT and FQNNGV. V dropped 5 bases and J dropped 3; count of bases not matched to a gene: 11. The CDR3 DNA sequence: TGTGCCAGCAGCCCGGGTGGTGCGGGAGGCCACACCGGGGAGCTGTTTTTT. Its protein product is CASSPGGAGGHTGELFF.

V is TRBV19 and J is TRBJ1-5; D is unresolved. CDR1 LNHDA and CDR2 SQIVND come from the germline V gene (reference sequence). This CDR3 is built from 11 residues. Trimming stripped 4 bases from V and 11 bases from J, with 9 bases between. The chain's CDR3 is CASSRPGTQHF. Here the CDR3 DNA reads TGTGCCAGTAGTAGACCGGGGACCCAGCATTTT.

This clone was observed once. The J gene is TRBJ2-7, the V gene TRBV12-5; perhaps TRBD1 as D (5 bases). This CDR3 region has 15 residues. CDR1 and CDR2 (germline): LGHNT, FRNRAP. Trimming removed 0 bases from V and 3 bases from J, with 12 bases in between. The CDR3: CASGLVVGLFYEQYF. The CDR3 DNA follows: TGTGCTAGTGGTTTGGTCGTGGGGCTCTTCTACGAGCAGTACTTC.

This chain joins TRBV3-1 (or the pseudogene TRBV3-2) and TRBJ1-2; 9 bases are shared with TRBD1. Germline CDR1 and CDR2: LGHDT and YNNKEL (reference sequence). The CDR3 has 14 residues. The ends lost 4 bases at V and 8 bases at J; junction bases unmatched: 8. The CDR3 is CASSRSDRGGGYTF. DNA for the CDR3: TGTGCCAGCAGCCGATCTGACAGGGGGGGCGGCTACACCTTC.

V is TRBV9 and J is TRBJ1-1, with D possibly matching TRBD1 (6 bases). CDR3 length: 15 amino acids. Trimming took 1 base from V and 2 from J, leaving 12 bases between them. From germline, CDR1 is SGDLS and CDR2 YYNGEE. This chain's CDR3 is CASSVKVGGNTEAFF. The CDR3 bases are TGTGCCAGCAGCGTAAAAGTTGGGGGCAACACTGAAGCTTTCTTT.